This TCR beta chain was captured by sequencing in a study of Graves' ophthalmopathy and Graves' hyperthyroidism. Overall study context: Upon initial diagnosis and before any treatment, peripheral blood was collected.

General observations from the study: In separating ophthalmopathy from stable hyperthyroidism, a 13-signature model achieved 87.88% sensitivity and over 80% specificity.

Looked up from germline, CDR1 is SQVTM and CDR2 is ANQGSEA. This CDR3 has 14 residues. The TCR beta CDR3 regions underwent amplification from RNA transcripts. HTBI primers served in a first-round RT-PCR, which a second-round multiplex PCR followed. TCRdb passed the multiplex PCR reads through MiXCR, listing each CDR3 protein once. This repertoire shows about 700,000 distinct CDR3 sequences, roughly 40% found once; its top ten account for approximately 43%. Notes on this clonotype: Its matching antigen is unknown.

This TCR derives from an adult man with Graves' ophthalmopathy. The sample was peripheral blood. The chain is built from TRBV29-1 and TRBJ1-5, with D possibly TRBD1 on 5 matching bases. CDR3 loop: CSFGRQGLHQPQHF. In DNA, the CDR3 is TGCAGTTTCGGGCGCCAGGGCCTCCATCAGCCCCAGCATTTT. Full variable domain (outside the CDR3, taken from reference TRBV29-1 and TRBJ1-5): SAVISQKPSRDICQRGTSLTIQCQVDSQVTMMFWYRQQPGQSLTLIATANQGSEATYESGFVIDKFPISRPNLTFSTLTVSNMSPEDSSIYLCSFGRQGLHQPQHFGDGTRLSIL.